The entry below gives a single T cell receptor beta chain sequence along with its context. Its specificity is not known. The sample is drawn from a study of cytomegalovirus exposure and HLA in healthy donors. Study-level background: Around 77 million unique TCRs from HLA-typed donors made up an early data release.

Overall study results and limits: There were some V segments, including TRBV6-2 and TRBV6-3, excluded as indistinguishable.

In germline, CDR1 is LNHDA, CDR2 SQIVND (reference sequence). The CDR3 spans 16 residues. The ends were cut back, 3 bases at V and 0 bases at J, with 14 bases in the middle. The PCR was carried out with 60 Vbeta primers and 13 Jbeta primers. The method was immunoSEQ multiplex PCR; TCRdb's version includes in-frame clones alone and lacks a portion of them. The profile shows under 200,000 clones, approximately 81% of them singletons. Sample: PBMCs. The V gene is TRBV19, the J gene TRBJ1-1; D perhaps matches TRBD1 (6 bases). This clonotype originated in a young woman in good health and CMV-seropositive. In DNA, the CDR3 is TGTGCCAGTAGTATGAACAGGGAAGTGGTGAACACTGAAGCTTTCTTT. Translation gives CASSMNREVVNTEAFF.